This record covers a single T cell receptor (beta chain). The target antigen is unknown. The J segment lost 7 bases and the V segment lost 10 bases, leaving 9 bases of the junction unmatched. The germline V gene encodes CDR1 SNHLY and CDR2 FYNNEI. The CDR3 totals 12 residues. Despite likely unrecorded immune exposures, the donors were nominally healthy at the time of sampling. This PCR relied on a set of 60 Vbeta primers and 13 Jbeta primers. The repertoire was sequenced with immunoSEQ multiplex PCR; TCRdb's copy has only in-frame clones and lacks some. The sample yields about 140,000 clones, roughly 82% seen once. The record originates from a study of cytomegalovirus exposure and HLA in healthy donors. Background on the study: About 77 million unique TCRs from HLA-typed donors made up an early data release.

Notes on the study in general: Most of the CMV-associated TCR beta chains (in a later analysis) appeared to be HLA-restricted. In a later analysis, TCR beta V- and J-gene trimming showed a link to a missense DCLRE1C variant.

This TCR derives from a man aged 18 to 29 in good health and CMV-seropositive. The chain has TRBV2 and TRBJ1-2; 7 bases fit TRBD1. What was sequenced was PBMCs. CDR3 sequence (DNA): TGTGCCACAGCCGGACAGGCGGGTGGCTACACCTTC. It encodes CATAGQAGGYTF.